The sequence of this T cell receptor (beta chain) was determined in a study of blood T cell repertoires in COVID-19. On the study more broadly: Some COVID-19 samples were acute and others convalescent; all came from the United States, Italy and Spain. The analysed material was cDNA or gDNA that came from T cells, B-cell-depleted T cells, or PBMCs.

The germline CDR1 and CDR2 sequences are ENHRY and SYGVKD. The CDR3 loop spans 15 amino acids. Trimming pared 6 bases from V and 0 bases from J, leaving 11 bases between. Under the authors' procedure: Nucleated cell counts were estimated from reference gene primer amplification. Using immunoSEQ multiplex PCR, the repertoire was profiled, and TCRdb retains in-frame clones only, with some absent. For V, J and clone size, that table is used; D and trimming come from the DNA. This sample yields tens of thousands of clones, of which less than 90% are seen a single time; around 25% belongs to the top ten. Source material: peripheral blood. The genes are TRBV10-3 and TRBJ1-4, with D unclear. The clonotype comes from an elderly woman with active or convalescent COVID-19. DNA for the CDR3: TGTGCCATCAGCCCCAGACATCCAACTAATGAAAAACTGTTTTTT. The encoded protein is CAISPRHPTNEKLFF.